These T cell receptor beta chains were read from a single sample in a study of blood T cell repertoires in COVID-19. Only in-frame clones appear in the TCRdb table, and some are missing; sequencing was by immunoSEQ multiplex PCR. The sample contains around 70,000 clones, 80% to 90% of which appear only once. The sequenced sample consisted of peripheral blood. These receptors were obtained from a young man with acute or convalescent COVID-19. The conserved cysteine and the conserved F or W are not part of the CDR3 here. The order of the fields is V gene, D gene, CDR3 protein. The D gene is left open where the match is weak.

>TRBV6-5|NA
ASSPQSYNSPLH
>TRBV19|NA
ASRSYTDTQY
>TRBV27|NA
ASSPGSGYYEQY
>TRBV18|TRBD2
ASSPPPSGRNEQF
>TRBV2|NA
ASTRYEQY
>TRBV7-8|TRBD2
ASSKLAGGYNEQF
>TRBV3-1/TRBV3-2|TRBD2
ASSQPDREVSGRASEQF
>TRBV5-4|NA
ASSLGGEISYEQY
>TRBV7-9|NA
ASSPGPRGGETQY
>TRBV6-5|NA
ATTSLLGEQY